This TCR beta chain is from a study of cytomegalovirus exposure and HLA in healthy donors. In germline, CDR1 is SSHAT, CDR2 FNYEAQ (reference sequence). The CDR3 loop spans 15 amino acids. A multiplex PCR was run with 60 Vbeta primers and 13 Jbeta primers. Assay used: immunoSEQ multiplex PCR; TCRdb lists only in-frame clones, some missing. The sample holds roughly 38,000 clones, 90% seen once. Details on this clone: Its antigen is unidentified. Sequence at one end of the junction differs from germline and may be a read error.

Study results and caveats: A later analysis appeared to link common viral pathogens to several of the most significant clusters. A likely sequencing artifact accounted for one observed cluster of highly shared sequence variants. Solely CMV serostatus was available to characterize immune exposure.

Sequencing input: PBMCs. The sequence derives from a woman aged 18-29 years in good health and CMV-seronegative. The J gene is TRBJ2-1, the V gene TRBV7-7; 7 bases agree with TRBD2. CDR3 protein: CASSHGLGSYNEQFF. For the CDR3, the DNA is TGTGCTAGCAGCCACGGACTAGGGAGCTACAATGAGCAGTTCTTC.